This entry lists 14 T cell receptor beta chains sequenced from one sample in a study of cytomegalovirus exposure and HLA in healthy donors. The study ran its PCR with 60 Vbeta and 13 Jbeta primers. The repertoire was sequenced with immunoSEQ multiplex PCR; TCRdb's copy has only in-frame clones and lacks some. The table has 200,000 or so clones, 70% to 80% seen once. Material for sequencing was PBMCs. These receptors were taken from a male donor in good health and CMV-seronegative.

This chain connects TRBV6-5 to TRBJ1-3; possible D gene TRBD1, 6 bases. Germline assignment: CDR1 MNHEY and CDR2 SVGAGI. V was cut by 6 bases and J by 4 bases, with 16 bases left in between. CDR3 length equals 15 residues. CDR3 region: CASSLNRDTGNTIYF. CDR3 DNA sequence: TGTGCCAGCAGCCTTAACCGGGACACCGGAAACACCATATATTTT.

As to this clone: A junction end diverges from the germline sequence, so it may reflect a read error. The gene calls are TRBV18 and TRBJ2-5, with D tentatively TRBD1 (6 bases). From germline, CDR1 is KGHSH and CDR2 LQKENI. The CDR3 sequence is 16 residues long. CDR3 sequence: CASSENFQGYQETQYF. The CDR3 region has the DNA TGTGCCAGCTCAGAAAACTTTCAGGGGTACCAGGAGACCCAGTACTTC.

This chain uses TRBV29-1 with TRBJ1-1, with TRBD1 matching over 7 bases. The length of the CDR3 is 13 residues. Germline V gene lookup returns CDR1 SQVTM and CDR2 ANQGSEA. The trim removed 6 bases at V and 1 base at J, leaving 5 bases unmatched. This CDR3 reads CSVAEGANTEAFF. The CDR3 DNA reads TGCAGCGTCGCAGAGGGGGCGAACACTGAAGCTTTCTTT.

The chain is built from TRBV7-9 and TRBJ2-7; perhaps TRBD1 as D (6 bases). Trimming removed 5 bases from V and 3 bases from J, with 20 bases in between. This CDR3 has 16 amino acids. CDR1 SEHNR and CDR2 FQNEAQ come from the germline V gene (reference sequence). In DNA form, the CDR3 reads TGTGCCAGCAGCCCTACCTACAGGGAAGGAAGCTACGAGCAGTACTTC. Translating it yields CASSPTYREGSYEQYF.

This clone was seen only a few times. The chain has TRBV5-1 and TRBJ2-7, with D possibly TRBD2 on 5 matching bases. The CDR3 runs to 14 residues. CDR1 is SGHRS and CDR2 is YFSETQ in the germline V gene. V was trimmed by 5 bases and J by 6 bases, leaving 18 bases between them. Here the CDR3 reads CASRPQEGHSEQYF. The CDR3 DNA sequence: TGCGCCAGCAGGCCCCAAGAGGGCCACAGCGAGCAGTACTTC.

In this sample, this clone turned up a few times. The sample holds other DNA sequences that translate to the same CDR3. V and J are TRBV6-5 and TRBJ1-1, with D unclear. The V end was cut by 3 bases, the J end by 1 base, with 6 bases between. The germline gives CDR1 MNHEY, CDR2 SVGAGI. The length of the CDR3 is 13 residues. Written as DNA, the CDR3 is TGTGCCAGCAGTTATTCGCGGAACACTGAAGCTTTCTTT. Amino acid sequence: CASSYSRNTEAFF.

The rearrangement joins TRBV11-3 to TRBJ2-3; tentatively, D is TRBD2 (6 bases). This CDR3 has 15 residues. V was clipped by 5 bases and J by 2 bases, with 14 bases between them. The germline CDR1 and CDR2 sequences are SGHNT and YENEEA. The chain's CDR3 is CASSLGSSNTDTQYF. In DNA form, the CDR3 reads TGTGCCAGCAGCCTCGGGAGTTCCAACACAGATACGCAGTATTTT.

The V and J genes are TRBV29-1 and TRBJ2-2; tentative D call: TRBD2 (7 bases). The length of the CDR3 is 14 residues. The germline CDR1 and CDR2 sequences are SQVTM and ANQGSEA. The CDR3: CGGAQGTITGELFF. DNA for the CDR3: TGCGGGGGGGCGCAGGGGACTATCACCGGGGAGCTGTTTTTT.

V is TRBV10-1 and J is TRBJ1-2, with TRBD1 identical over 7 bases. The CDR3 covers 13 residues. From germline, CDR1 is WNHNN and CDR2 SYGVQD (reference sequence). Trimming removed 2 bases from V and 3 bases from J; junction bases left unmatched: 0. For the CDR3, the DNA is TGCGCCAGCAGTGAGGACAGGGACTATGGCTACACCTTC. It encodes CASSEDRDYGYTF.

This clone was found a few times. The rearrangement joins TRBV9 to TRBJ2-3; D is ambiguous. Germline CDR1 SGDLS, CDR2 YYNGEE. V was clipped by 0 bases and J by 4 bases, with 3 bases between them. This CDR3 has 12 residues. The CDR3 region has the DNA TGTGCCAGCAGCGTAGTCGCAGATACGCAGTATTTT. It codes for CASSVVADTQYF.

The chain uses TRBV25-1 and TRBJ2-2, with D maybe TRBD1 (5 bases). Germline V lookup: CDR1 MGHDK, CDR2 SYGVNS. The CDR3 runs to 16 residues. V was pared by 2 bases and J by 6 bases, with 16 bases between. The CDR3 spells CASSEGGRAGAGELFF. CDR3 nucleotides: TGTGCCAGCAGTGAAGGTGGCAGGGCCGGTGCCGGGGAGCTGTTTTTT.

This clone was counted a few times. CDR3 bases: TGTGCCAGCAGATTTCGACAGGGGAACACTGAAGCTTTCTTT. Translating gives CASRFRQGNTEAFF. The chain combines TRBV7-3 with TRBJ1-1; 7 positions match TRBD1. CDR3 length: 14 residues. Trimming removed 6 bases from V and 1 base from J; junction bases left unmatched: 5. The germline gives CDR1 SGHTA, CDR2 FQGTGA.

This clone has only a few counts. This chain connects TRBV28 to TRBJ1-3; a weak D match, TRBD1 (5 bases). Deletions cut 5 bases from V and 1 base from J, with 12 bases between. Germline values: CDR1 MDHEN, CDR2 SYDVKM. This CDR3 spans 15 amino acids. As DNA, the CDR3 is TGTGCCAGCAGTGTCGGGGGAGGGTCTGGAAACACCATATATTTT. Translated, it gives CASSVGGGSGNTIYF.

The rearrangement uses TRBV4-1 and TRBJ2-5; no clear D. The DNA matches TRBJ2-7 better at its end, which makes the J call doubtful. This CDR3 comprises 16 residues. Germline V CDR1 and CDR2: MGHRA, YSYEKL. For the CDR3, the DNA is TGCGCCAGCAGCCAAGAAATTGCGAGTATCTCCTACGAGCAGTACTTC. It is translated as CASSQEIASISYEQYF.